This paragraph reports one T cell receptor beta chain. This specimen belongs to a study of blood T cell repertoires in COVID-19. About the study: COVID-19 samples collected from the United States, Italy and Spain covered acute and convalescent phases. T cells, B-cell-depleted T cells, or PBMCs supplied cDNA or gDNA.

From germline, CDR1 is SGDLS and CDR2 YYNGEE. Losses at the gene ends were 3 bases for V and 1 base for J; bases not matched to a gene: 4. The CDR3 is 16 residues long. Per the original data handling: Estimation of nucleated cell counts was performed using reference gene primer amplification. Method: immunoSEQ multiplex PCR; TCRdb's copy keeps in-frame clones and lacks some. V and J calls and clone size are those listed in that table; D and trimming were worked out from the DNA. Found here are about 330,000 clones, roughly 88% of them singletons; the top ten hold approximately 1.5%. The TCR was taken from a woman in her forties or fifties with acute or convalescent COVID-19. What was sequenced was peripheral blood. This rearrangement joins TRBV9 to TRBJ2-2, with 9 bases matching TRBD2. Here the CDR3 reads CASSGRLAENTGELFF. CDR3 DNA: TGTGCCAGCAGCGGTCGACTAGCGGAGAACACCGGGGAGCTGTTTTTT.